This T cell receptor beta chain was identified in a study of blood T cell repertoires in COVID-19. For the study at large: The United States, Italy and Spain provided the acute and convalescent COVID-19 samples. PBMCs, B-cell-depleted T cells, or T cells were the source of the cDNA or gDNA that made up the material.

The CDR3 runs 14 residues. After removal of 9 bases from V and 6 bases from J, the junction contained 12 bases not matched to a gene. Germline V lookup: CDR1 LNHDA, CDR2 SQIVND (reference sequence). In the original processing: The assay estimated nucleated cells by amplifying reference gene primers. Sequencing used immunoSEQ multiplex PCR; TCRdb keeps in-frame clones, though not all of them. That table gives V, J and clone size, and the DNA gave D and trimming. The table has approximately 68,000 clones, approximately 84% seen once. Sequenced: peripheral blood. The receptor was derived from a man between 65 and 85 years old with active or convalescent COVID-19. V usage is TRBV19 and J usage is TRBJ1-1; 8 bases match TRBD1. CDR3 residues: CASLKRTGSAEAFF. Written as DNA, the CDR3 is TGTGCCAGCCTAAAGAGGACAGGGTCGGCTGAAGCTTTCTTT.